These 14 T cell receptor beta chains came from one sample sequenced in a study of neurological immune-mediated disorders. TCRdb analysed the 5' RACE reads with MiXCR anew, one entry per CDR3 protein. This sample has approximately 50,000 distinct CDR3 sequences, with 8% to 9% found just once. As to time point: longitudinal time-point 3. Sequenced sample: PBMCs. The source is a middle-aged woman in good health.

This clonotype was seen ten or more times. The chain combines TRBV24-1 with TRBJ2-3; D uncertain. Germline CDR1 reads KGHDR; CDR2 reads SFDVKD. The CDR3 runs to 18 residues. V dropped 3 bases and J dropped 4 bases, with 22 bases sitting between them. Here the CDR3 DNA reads TGTGCCACCAGTGATCCAGCTTCAAGGTCTCTGGGTCCAGATACGCAGTATTTT. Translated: CATSDPASRSLGPDTQYF.

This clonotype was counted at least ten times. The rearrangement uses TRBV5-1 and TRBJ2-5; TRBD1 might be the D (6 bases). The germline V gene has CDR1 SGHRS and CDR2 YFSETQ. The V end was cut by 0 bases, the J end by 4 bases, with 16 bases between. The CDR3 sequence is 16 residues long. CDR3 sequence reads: CASSLGTATWAETQYF. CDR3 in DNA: TGCGCCAGCAGCTTGGGGACAGCTACATGGGCAGAGACCCAGTACTTC.

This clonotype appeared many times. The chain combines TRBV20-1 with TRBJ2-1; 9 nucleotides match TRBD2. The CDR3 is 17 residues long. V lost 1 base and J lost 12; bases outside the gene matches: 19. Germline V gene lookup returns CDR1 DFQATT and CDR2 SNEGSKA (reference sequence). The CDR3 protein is CSARGGEDGSGSGGQFF. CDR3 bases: TGCAGTGCTAGAGGGGGGGAGGATGGTAGCGGGAGCGGTGGGCAGTTCTTC.

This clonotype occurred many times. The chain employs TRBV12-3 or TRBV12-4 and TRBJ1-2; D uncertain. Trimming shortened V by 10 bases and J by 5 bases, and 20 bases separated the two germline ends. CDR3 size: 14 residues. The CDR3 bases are TGTGCCACCACCCAGAACGCTATACCGTATGGCTACACCTTC. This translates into CATTQNAIPYGYTF.

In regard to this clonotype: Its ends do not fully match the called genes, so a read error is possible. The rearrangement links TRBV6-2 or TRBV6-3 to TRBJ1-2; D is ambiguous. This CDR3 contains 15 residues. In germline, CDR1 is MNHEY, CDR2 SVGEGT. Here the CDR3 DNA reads TGTGCCAGCAGTTACTCGGGCGCACCCATAAATGGCTACAACTTC. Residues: CASSYSGAPINGYNF.

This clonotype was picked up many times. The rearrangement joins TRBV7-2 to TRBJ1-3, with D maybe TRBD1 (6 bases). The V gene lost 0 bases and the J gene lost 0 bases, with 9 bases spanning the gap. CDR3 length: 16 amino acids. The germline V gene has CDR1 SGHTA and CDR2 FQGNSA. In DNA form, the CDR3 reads TGTGCCAGCAGCTTAGCGGGGGGGGCCTCTGGAAACACCATATATTTT. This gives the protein CASSLAGGASGNTIYF.

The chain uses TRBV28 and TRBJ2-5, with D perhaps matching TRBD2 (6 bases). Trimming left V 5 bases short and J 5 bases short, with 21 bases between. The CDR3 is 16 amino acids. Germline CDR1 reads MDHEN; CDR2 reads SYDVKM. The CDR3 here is CASSTAFAYGGETQYF. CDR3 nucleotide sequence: TGTGCCAGCAGTACAGCCTTTGCCTATGGAGGGGAGACCCAGTACTTC.

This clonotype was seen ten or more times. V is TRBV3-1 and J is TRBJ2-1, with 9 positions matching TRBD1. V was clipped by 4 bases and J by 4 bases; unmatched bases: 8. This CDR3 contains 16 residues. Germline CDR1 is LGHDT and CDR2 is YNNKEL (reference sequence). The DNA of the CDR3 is TGTGCCAGCAGCCCACAGGGGGCTCCAGGGTACAATGAGCAGTTCTTC. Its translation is CASSPQGAPGYNEQFF.

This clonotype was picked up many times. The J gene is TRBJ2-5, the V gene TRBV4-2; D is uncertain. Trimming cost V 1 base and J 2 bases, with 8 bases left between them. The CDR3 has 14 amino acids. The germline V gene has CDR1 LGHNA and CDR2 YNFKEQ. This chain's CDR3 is CASSQGRIQETQYF. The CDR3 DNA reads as TGTGCCAGCAGCCAAGGACGTATACAAGAGACCCAGTACTTC.

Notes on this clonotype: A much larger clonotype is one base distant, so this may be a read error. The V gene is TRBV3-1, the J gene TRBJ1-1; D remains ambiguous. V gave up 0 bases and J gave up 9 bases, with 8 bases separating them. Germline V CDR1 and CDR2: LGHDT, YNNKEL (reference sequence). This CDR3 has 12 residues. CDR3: CASSQDNSKAFF. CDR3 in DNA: TGTGCCAGCAGCCAAGATAACTCGAAAGCTTTCTTT.

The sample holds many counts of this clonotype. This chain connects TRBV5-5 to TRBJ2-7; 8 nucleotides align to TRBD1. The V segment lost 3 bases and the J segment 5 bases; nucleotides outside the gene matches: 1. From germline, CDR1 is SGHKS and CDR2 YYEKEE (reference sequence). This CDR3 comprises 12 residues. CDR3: CASSWTGHEQYF. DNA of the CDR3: TGTGCCAGCAGCTGGACAGGGCACGAGCAGTACTTC. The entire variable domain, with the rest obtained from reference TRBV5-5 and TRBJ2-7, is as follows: DAGVTQSPTHLIKTRGQQVTLRCSPISGHKSVSWYQQVLGQGPQFIFQYYEKEERGRGNFPDRFSARQFPNYSSELNVNALLLGDSALYLCASSWTGHEQYFGPGTRLTVT.

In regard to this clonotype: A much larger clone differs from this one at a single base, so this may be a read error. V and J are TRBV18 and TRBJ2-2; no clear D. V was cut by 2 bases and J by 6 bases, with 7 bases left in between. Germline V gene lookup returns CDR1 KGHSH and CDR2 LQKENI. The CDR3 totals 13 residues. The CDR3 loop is CASSPEVAGELFF. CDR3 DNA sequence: TGTGCCAGCTCACCAGAGGTAGCCGGGGAGCTGTTTTTT.

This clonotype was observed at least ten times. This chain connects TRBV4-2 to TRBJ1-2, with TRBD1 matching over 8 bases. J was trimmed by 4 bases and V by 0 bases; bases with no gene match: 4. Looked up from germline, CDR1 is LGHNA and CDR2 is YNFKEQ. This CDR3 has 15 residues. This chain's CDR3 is CASSQETGVGYGYTF. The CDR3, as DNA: TGTGCCAGCAGCCAAGAGACAGGGGTGGGCTATGGCTACACCTTC.

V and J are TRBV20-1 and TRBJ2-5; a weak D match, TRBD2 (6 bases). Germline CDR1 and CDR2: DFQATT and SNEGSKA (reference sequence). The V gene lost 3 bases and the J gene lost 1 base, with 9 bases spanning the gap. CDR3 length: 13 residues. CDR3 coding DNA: TGCAGTGCTAGGAGGAGGGGCCAAGAGACCCAGTACTTC. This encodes CSARRRGQETQYF.